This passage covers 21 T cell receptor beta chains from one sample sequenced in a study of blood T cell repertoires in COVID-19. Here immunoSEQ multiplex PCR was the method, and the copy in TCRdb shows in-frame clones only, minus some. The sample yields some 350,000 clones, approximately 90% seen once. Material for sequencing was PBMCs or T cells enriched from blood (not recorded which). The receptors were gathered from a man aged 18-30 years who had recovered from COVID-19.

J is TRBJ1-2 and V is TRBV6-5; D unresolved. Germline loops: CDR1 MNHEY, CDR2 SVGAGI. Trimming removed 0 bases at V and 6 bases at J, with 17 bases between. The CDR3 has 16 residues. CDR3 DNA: TGTGCCAGCAGTTACTCCCCCGGGAGGAGGCCAGATGGCTACACCTTC. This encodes CASSYSPGRRPDGYTF.

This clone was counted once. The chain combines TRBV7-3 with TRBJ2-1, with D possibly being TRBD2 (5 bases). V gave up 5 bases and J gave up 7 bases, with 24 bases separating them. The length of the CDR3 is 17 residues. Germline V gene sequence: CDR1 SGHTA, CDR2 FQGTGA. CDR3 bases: TGTGCCAGCAGCCCTCAAGCGGCCCTGAGAGCTCCTAATGAGCAGTTCTTC. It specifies CASSPQAALRAPNEQFF.

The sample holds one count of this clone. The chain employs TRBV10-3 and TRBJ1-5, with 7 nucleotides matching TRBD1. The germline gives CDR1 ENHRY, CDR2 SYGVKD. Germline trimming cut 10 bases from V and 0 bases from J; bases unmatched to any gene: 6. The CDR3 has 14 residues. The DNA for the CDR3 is TGTGCCACCGGACAGGACCTTAGCAATCAGCCCCAGCATTTT. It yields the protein CATGQDLSNQPQHF.

CDR3 nucleotides: TGTGCCAGCAGGCTGCGACAGCAAGAGACCCAGTACTTC. This gives the protein CASRLRQQETQYF. The chain has TRBV12-3 or TRBV12-4 and TRBJ2-5, with D possibly being TRBD1 (5 bases). CDR3 length: 13 amino acids. The V end lost 6 bases, the J end lost 2 bases, and 10 bases lay between the germline ends.

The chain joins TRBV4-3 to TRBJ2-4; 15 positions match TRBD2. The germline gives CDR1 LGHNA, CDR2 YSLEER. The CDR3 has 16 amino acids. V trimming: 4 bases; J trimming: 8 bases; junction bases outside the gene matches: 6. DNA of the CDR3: TGCGCCAGCAGCCGCTGGACTAGCGGGAGGGGGGACATTCAGTACTTC. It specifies CASSRWTSGRGDIQYF.

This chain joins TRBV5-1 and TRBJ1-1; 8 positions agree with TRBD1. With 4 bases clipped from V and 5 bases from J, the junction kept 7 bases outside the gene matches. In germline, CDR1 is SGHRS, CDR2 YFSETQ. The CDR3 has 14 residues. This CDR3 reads CASSNGQGRTEAFF. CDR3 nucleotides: TGCGCCAGCAGCAACGGACAGGGAAGGACTGAAGCTTTCTTT.

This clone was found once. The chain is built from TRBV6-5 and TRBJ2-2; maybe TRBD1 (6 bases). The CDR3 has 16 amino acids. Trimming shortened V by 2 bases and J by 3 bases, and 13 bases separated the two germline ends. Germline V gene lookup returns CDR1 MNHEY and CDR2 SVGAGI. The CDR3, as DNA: TGTGCCAGCAGTTACGGGGCAGGGGCGCACACCGGGGAGCTGTTTTTT. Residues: CASSYGAGAHTGELFF.

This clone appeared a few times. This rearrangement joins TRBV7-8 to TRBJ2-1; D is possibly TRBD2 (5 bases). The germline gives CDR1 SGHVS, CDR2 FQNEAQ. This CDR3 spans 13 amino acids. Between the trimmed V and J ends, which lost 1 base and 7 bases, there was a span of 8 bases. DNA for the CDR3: TGTGCCAGCAGCTTAGGAACTAGGAATGAGCAGTTCTTC. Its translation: CASSLGTRNEQFF.

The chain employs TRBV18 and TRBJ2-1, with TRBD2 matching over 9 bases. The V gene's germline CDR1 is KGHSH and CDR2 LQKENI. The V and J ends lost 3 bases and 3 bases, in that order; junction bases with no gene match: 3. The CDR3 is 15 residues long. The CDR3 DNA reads TGTGCCAGCTCACCCGAGCGGGAGGTCTACAATGAGCAGTTCTTC. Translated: CASSPEREVYNEQFF.

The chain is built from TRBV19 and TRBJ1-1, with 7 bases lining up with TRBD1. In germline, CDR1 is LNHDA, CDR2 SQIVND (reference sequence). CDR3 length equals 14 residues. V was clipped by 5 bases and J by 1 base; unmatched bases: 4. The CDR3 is CASSPSGGNTEAFF. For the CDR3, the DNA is TGTGCCAGTAGTCCCTCAGGGGGGAACACTGAAGCTTTCTTT.

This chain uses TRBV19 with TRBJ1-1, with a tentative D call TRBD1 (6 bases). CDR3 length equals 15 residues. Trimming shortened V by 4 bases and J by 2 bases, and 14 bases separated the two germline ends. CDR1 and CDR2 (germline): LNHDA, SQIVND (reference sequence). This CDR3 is CASSSQQGGNTEAFF. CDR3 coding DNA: TGTGCCAGTAGTAGTCAACAGGGCGGTAACACTGAAGCTTTCTTT. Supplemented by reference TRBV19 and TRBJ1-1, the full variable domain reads DGGITQSPKYLFRKEGQNVTLSCEQNLNHDAMYWYRQDPGQGLRLIYYSQIVNDFQKGDIAEGYSVSREKKESFPLTVTSAQKNPTAFYLCASSSQQGGNTEAFFGQGTRLTVV.

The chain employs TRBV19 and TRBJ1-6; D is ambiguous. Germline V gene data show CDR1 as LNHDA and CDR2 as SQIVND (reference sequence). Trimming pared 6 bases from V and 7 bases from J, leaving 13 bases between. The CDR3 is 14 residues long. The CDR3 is CASRAPGKNSPLHF. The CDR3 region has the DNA TGTGCCAGTAGAGCTCCGGGAAAGAATTCACCCCTCCACTTT.

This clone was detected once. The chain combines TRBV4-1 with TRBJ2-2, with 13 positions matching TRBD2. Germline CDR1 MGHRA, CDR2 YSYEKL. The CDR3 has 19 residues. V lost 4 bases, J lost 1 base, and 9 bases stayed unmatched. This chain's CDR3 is CASSRGLAGRTRNTGELFF. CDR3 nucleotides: TGCGCCAGCAGCCGGGGACTAGCGGGACGAACTAGGAACACCGGGGAGCTGTTTTTT.

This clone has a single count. The CDR3: CAITMTGTSDTQYF. For the CDR3, the DNA is TGTGCCATCACCATGACCGGGACTTCAGATACGCAGTATTTT. The rearrangement uses TRBV10-3 and TRBJ2-3; possibly TRBD2 for D (6 bases). Trimming removed 7 bases from V and 4 bases from J, with 15 bases in between. Germline CDR1 ENHRY, CDR2 SYGVKD. The CDR3 loop spans 14 amino acids.

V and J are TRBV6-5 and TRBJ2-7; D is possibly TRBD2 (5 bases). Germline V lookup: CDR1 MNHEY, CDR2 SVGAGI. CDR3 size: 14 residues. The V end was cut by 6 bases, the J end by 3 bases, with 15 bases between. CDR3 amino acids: CASSFKTGSYEQYF. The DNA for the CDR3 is TGTGCCAGCAGCTTTAAAACGGGGAGCTACGAGCAGTACTTC.

CDR3 in DNA: TGTGCCAGCAGTTTAGCGGCCAGGGTAACTACTGGAAACACCATATATTTT. It specifies CASSLAARVTTGNTIYF. The rearrangement uses TRBV28 and TRBJ1-3; a weak D match, TRBD1 (5 bases). The germline V gene encodes CDR1 MDHEN and CDR2 SYDVKM. This CDR3 region has 17 residues. Trimming stripped 2 bases from V and 2 bases from J, with 16 bases between.

CDR3 sequence: CASTLGLVGNTEAFF. The CDR3 DNA reads as TGTGCCAGCACCCTGGGACTCGTCGGAAACACTGAAGCTTTCTTT. J is TRBJ1-1 and V is TRBV28, with a possible D match to TRBD1 (5 bases). This CDR3 contains 15 residues. V was trimmed by 7 bases and J by 2 bases, leaving 17 bases between them. CDR1 is MDHEN, CDR2 SYDVKM, per germline.

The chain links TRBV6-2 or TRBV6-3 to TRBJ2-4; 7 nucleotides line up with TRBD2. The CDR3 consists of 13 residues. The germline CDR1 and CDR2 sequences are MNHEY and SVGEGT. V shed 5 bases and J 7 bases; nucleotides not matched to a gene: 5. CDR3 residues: CASSLAERNIQYF. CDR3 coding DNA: TGTGCCAGCAGTCTAGCGGAACGGAACATTCAGTACTTC.

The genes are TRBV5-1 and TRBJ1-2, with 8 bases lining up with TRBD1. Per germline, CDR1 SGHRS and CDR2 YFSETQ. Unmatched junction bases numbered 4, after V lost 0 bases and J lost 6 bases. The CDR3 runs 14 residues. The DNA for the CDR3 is TGCGCCAGCAGCTTGGAGGGACAGGCGGATGGCTACACCTTC. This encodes CASSLEGQADGYTF. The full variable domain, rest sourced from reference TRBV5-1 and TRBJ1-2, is KAGVTQTPRYLIKTRGQQVTLSCSPISGHRSVSWYQQTPGQGLQFLFEYFSETQRNKGNFPGRFSGRQFSNSRSEMNVSTLELGDSALYLCASSLEGQADGYTFGSGTRLTVV.

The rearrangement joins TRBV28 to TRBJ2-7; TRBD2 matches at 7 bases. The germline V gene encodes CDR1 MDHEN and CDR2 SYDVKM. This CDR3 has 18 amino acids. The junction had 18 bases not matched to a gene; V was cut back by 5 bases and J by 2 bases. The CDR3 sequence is CASSPSWGTSENAYEQYF. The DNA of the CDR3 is TGTGCCAGCAGTCCTTCGTGGGGCACTAGCGAAAATGCCTACGAGCAGTACTTC.

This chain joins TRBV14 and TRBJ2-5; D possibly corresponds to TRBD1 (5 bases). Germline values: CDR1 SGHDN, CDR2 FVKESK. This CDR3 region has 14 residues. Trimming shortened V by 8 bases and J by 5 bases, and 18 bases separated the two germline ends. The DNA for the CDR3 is TGTGCCAGCGCCCCGAGCAGGGTTTGGGAGACCCAGTACTTC. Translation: CASAPSRVWETQYF.